Listed below are T cell receptor beta chains from one sample, sequenced in a study of T cell changes during pregnancy in multiple sclerosis. TCRdb keeps only in-frame clones here, not all; method: immunoSEQ multiplex PCR. The sample lists roughly 54,000 clones, approximately 90% occurring once. The input for sequencing was CD4+ T cells from peripheral blood mononuclear cells, taken after pregnancy. The receptors derive from a female donor with multiple sclerosis, enrolled in a pregnancy study. Both conserved end residues are part of each CDR3. Each record gives: clone size, CDR3 length, V gene, D gene, J gene, CDR3 protein, CDR3 DNA. A D gene is named only where the DNA matches it firmly. Only part of the rows carry a size: once, few, many, or a class if the clone is expanded.

>NA|15|TRBV27|TRBD2|TRBJ2-7
CASSLESGGSYEQYF
TGTGCCAGCAGTCTGGAGAGCGGGGGGTCCTACGAGCAGTACTTC
>NA|11|TRBV18|NA|TRBJ2-5
CASSGQETQYF
TGTGCCAGCTCCGGCCAAGAGACCCAGTACTTC
>NA|16|TRBV9|NA|TRBJ1-1
CASSVGGGIGNTEAFF
TGTGCCAGCAGCGTGGGCGGGGGGATAGGGAACACTGAAGCTTTCTTT
>NA|15|TRBV14|NA|TRBJ1-2
CASSQDRAGWIGYTF
TGTGCCAGCAGCCAAGATCGGGCAGGGTGGATTGGCTACACCTTC
>NA|15|TRBV2|TRBD1|TRBJ2-5
CASSRPTGAVETQYF
TGTGCCAGCAGCCGGCCGACAGGGGCAGTAGAGACCCAGTACTTC
>NA|16|TRBV7-3|TRBD2|TRBJ2-1
CASSPSLRGGHDEQFF
TGTGCCAGCAGCCCCTCTCTGCGGGGGGGCCACGATGAGCAGTTCTTC
>NA|16|TRBV6-5|NA|TRBJ1-3
CASSYLGGASGNTIYF
TGTGCCAGCAGTTACCTAGGGGGGGCCTCTGGAAACACCATATATTTT
>NA|16|TRBV9|NA|TRBJ1-5
CASSVDGRRSNQPQHF
TGTGCCAGCAGCGTAGACGGCCGGCGGAGCAATCAGCCCCAGCATTTT
>NA|11|TRBV29-1|NA|TRBJ2-7
CSVETEYEQYF
TGCAGCGTTGAAACGGAGTACGAGCAGTACTTC
>NA|14|TRBV6-4|TRBD1|TRBJ2-3
CASSDGQGADTQYF
TGTGCCAGCAGTGACGGACAGGGGGCAGATACGCAGTATTTT
>once|14|TRBV6-5|TRBD1|TRBJ1-1
CASSRDSMNTEAFF
TGTGCCAGCAGTCGGGACAGCATGAACACTGAAGCTTTCTTT
>NA|13|TRBV18|NA|TRBJ2-7
CASSPPVVREQYF
TGTGCCAGCTCACCACCGGTAGTGCGCGAGCAGTACTTC
>NA|15|TRBV6-5|TRBD2|TRBJ2-2
CASSYSGLAHRGAVF
TGTGCCAGCAGTTATTCGGGACTAGCGCACCGGGGAGCTGTTTTT
>NA|13|TRBV7-2|TRBD1|TRBJ1-2
CASSIDRGDGYTF
TGTGCCAGCAGCATCGACAGGGGAGATGGCTACACCTTC
>few|13|TRBV30|TRBD1|TRBJ1-2
CAWSVQGANGYTF
TGTGCCTGGAGTGTACAGGGGGCGAACGGCTACACCTTC
>NA|14|TRBV6-5|NA|TRBJ1-2
CASYSSLLREAYTF
TGTGCCAGCTACTCCTCTTTGCTCAGGGAGGCCTACACCTTC
>NA|15|TRBV6-5|NA|TRBJ1-2
CASSWTMNSAAGYTF
TGTGCCAGCAGTTGGACTATGAACAGTGCGGCAGGCTACACCTTC
>NA|14|TRBV6-5|NA|TRBJ2-1
CASSYLMSGNEQFF
TGTGCCAGCAGTTACCTAATGAGCGGGAATGAGCAGTTCTTC
>NA|14|TRBV29-1|NA|TRBJ1-2
CSVDARARGGGYTF
TGCAGCGTTGATGCACGGGCTCGGGGAGGTGGCTACACCTTC
>NA|16|TRBV10-1|TRBD1|TRBJ1-3
CASRGGQLSSGNTIYF
TGCGCCAGCAGGGGGGGACAGTTGAGCTCTGGAAACACCATATATTTT
>NA|16|TRBV6-4|TRBD1|TRBJ1-1
CASSPGTGGEPTEAFF
TGTGCCAGCAGCCCCGGGACAGGGGGCGAACCCACTGAAGCTTTCTTT
>NA|15|TRBV5-1|NA|TRBJ1-1
CASSLVGDLNTEAFF
TGCGCCAGCAGCTTGGTCGGGGATCTGAACACTGAAGCTTTCTTT
>NA|11|TRBV9|NA|TRBJ1-2
CASSLQGGYTF
TGTGCCAGCAGCCTTCAGGGAGGCTACACCTTC
>NA|15|TRBV6-5|NA|TRBJ2-3
CASSYVLSGADTQYF
TGTGCCAGCAGTTACGTCCTATCCGGGGCAGATACGCAGTATTTT
>NA|14|TRBV5-6|NA|TRBJ2-7
CASSKGGRGYEQYF
TGTGCCAGCAGTAAGGGTGGCAGGGGATACGAGCAGTACTTC
>NA|15|TRBV9|NA|TRBJ1-3
CASSEMTGSGNTIYF
TGTGCCAGCAGCGAGATGACAGGTAGCGGAAACACCATATATTTT